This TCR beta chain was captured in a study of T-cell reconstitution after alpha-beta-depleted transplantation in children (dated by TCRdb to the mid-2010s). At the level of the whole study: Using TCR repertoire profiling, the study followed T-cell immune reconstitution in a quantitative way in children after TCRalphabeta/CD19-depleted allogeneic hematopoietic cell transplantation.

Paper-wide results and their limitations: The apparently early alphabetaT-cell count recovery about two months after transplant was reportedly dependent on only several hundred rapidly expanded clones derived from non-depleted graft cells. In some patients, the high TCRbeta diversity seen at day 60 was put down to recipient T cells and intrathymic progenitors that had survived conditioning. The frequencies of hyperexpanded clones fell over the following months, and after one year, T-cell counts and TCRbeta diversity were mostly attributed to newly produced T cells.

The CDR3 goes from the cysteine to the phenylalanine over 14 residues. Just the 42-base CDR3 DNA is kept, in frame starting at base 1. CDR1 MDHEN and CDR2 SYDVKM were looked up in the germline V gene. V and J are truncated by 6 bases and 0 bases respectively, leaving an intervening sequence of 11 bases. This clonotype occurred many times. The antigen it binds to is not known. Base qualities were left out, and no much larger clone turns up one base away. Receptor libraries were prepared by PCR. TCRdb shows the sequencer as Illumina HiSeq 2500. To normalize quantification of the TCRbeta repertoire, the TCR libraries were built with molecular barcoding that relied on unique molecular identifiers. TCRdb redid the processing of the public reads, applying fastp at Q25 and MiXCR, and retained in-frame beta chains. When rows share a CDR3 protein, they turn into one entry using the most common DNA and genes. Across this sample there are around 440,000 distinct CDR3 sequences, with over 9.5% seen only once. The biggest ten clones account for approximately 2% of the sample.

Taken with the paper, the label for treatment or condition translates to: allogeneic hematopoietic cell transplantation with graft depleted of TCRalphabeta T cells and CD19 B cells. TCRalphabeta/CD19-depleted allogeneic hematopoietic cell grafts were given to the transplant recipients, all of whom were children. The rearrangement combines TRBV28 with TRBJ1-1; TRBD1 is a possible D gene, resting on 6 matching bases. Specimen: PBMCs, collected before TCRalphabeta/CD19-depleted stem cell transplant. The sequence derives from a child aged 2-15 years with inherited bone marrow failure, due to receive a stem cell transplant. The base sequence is TGTGCCAGCAGCCCCAGGGGATTGAACACTGAAGCTTTCTTT. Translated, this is CASSPRGLNTEAFF.